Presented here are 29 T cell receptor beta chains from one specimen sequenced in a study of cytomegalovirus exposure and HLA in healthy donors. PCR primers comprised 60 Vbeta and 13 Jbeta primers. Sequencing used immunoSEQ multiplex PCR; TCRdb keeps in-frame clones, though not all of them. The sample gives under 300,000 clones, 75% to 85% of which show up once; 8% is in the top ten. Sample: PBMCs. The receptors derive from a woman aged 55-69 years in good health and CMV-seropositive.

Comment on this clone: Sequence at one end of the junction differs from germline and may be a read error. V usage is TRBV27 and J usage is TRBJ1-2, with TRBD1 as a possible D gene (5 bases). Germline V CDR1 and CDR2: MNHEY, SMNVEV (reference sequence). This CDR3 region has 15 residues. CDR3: CASSISSPGLYGYTF. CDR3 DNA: TGTGCCAGCAGTATATCCTCCCCAGGGCTCTATGGCTACACCTTC.

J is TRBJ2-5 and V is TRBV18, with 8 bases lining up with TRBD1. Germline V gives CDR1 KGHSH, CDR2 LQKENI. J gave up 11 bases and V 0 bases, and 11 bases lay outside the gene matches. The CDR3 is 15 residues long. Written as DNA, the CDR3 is TGTGCCAGCTCACCACCTGCGGACAGGGTGGGGGAGCAGTACTTC. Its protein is CASSPPADRVGEQYF.

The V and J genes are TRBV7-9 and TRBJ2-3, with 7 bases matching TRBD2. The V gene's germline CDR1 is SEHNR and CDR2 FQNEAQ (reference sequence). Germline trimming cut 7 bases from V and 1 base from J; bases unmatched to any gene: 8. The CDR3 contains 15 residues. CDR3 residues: CASTLTSQRTDTQYF. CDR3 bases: TGTGCCAGCACCCTGACTAGCCAGCGCACAGATACGCAGTATTTT.

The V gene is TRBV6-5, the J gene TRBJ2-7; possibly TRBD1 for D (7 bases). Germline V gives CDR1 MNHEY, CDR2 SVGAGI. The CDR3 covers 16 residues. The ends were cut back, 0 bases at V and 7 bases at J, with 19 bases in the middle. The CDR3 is CASSYSTVGQGGEQYF. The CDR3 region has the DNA TGTGCCAGCAGTTACTCGACGGTAGGGCAGGGGGGTGAGCAGTACTTC.

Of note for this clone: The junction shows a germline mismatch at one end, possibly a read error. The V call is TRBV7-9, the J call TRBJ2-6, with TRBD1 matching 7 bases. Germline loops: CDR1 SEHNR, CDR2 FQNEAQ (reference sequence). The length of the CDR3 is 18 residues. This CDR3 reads CSSSRTGISSSGANVLTF. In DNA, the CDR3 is TGTTCCAGCAGTCGGACAGGAATATCCTCCTCTGGGGCCAACGTCCTGACTTTC.

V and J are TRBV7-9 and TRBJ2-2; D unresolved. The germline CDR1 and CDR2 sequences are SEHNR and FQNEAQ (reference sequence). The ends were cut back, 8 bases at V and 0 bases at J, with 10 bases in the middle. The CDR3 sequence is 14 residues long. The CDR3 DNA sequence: TGTGCCAGCTTACCGGGTCCGAACACCGGGGAGCTGTTTTTT. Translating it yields CASLPGPNTGELFF.

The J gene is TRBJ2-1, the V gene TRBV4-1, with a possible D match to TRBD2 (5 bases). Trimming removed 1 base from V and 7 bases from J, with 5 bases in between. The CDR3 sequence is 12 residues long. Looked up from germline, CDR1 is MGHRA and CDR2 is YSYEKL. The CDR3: CASSQGGNEQFF. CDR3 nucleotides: TGCGCCAGCAGCCAAGGAGGGAATGAGCAGTTCTTC.

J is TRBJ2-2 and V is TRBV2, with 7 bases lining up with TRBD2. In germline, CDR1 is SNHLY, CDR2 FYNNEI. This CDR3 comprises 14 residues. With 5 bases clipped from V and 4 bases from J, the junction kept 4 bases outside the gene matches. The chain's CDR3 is CASSPSGGTGELFF. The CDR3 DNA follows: TGTGCCAGCAGTCCTAGCGGCGGCACCGGGGAGCTGTTTTTT.

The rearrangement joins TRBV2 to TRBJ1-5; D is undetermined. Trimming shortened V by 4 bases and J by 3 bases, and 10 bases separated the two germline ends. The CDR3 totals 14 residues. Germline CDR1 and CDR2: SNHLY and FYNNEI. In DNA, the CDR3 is TGTGCCAGCAGTGGAACGGGGTACAATCAGCCCCAGCATTTT. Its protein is CASSGTGYNQPQHF.

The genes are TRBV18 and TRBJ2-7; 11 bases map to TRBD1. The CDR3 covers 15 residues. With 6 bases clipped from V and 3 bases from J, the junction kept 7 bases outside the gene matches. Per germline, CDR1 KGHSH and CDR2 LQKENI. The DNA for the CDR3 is TGTGCCAGCTCGGACTCCGGGACAGGGGGCTACGAGCAGTACTTC. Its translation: CASSDSGTGGYEQYF. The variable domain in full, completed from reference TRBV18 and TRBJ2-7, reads NAGVMQNPRHLVRRRGQEARLRCSPMKGHSHVYWYRQLPEEGLKFMVYLQKENIIDESGMPKERFSAEFPKEGPSILRIQQVVRGDSAAYFCASSDSGTGGYEQYFGPGTRLTVT.

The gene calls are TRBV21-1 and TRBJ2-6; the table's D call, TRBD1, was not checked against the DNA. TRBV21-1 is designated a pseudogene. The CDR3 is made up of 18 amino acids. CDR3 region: CASSRQGALSSGANVLTF. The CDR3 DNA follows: TGTGCCAGCAGCCGACAGGGGGCTCTAAGCTCTGGGGCCAACGTCCTGACTTTC.

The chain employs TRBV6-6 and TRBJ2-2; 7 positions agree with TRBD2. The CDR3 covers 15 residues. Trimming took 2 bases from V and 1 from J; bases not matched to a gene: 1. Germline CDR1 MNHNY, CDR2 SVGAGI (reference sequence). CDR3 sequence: CASSYGEGNTGELFF. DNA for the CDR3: TGTGCCAGCAGTTACGGGGAGGGGAACACCGGGGAGCTGTTTTTT.

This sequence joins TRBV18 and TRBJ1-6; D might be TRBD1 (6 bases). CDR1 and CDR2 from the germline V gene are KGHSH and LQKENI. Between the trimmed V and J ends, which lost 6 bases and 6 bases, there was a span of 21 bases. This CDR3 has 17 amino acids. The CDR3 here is CASSPALNRVGNSPLHF. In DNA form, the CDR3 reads TGTGCCAGCTCTCCAGCTCTAAACAGGGTTGGTAATTCACCCCTCCACTTT.

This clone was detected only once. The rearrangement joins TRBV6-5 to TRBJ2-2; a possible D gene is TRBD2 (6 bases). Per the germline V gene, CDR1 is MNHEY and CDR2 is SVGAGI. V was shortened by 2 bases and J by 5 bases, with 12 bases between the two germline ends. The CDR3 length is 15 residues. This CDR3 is CASSYPSSATGELFF. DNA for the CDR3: TGTGCCAGCAGTTACCCTTCTAGCGCTACCGGGGAGCTGTTTTTT.

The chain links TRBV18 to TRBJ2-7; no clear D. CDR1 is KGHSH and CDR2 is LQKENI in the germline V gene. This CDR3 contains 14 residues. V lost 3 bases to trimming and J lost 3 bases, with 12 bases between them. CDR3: CASSPPTPLYEQYF. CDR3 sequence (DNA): TGTGCCAGCTCACCCCCGACTCCTCTCTACGAGCAGTACTTC. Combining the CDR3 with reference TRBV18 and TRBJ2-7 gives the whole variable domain NAGVMQNPRHLVRRRGQEARLRCSPMKGHSHVYWYRQLPEEGLKFMVYLQKENIIDESGMPKERFSAEFPKEGPSILRIQQVVRGDSAAYFCASSPPTPLYEQYFGPGTRLTVT.

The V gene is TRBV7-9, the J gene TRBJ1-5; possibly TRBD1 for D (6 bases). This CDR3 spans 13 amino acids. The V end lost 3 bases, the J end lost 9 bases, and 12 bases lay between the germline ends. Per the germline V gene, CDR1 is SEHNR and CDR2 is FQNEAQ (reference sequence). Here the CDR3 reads CASSFRQDRPQHF. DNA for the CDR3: TGTGCCAGCAGCTTCCGACAGGATCGGCCCCAGCATTTT.

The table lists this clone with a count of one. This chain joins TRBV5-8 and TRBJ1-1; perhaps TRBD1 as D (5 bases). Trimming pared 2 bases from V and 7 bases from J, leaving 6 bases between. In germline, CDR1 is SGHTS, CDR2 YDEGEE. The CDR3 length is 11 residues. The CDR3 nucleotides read TGTGCCAGCAGCTTCGGGGGTGAAGCTTTCTTT. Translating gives CASSFGGEAFF.

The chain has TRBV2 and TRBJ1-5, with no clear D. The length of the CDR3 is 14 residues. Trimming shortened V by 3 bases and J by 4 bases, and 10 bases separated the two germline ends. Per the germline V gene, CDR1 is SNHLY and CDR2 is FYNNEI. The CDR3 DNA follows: TGTGCCAGCAGTGATTTAGAGGGAAATCAGCCCCAGCATTTT. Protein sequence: CASSDLEGNQPQHF.

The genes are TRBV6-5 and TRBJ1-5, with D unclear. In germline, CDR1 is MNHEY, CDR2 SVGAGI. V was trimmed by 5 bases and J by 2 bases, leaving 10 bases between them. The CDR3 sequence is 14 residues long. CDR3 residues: CASSTREGNQPQHF. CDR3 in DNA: TGTGCCAGCAGTACCCGAGAGGGCAATCAGCCCCAGCATTTT.

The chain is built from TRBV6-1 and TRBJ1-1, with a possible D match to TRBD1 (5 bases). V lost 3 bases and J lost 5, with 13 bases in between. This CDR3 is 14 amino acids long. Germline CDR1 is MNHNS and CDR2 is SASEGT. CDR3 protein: CASSDPGRGTEAFF. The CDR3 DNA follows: TGTGCCAGCAGTGATCCGGGTAGGGGAACTGAAGCTTTCTTT.

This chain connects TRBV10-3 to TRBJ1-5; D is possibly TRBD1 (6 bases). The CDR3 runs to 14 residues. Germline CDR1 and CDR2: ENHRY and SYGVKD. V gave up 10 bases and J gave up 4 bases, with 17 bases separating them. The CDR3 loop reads CATSRDISNQPQHF. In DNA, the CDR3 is TGTGCCACAAGTCGGGACATATCGAATCAGCCCCAGCATTTT.

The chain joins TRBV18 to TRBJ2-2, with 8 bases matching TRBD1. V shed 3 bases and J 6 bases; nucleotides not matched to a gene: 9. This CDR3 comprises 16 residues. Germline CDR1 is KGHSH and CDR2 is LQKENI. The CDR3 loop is CASSPMTGEVAGELFF. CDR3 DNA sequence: TGTGCCAGCTCACCCATGACAGGGGAAGTAGCCGGGGAGCTGTTTTTT.

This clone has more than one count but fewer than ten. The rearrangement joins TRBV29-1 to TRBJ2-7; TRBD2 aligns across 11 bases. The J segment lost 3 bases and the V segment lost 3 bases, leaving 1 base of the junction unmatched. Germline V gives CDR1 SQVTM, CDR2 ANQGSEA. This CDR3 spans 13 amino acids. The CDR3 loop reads CSVDGTSGYEQYF. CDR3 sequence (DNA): TGCAGCGTTGATGGGACTAGCGGCTACGAGCAGTACTTC.

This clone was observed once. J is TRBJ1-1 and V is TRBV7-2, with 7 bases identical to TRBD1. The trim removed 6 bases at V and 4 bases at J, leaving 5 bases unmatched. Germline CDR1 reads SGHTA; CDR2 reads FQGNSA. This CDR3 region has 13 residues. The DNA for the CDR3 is TGTGCCAGCAGGACAGGGATGGTCACTGAAGCTTTCTTT. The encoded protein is CASRTGMVTEAFF. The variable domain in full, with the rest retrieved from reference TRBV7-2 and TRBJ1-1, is GAGVSQSPSNKVTEKGKDVELRCDPISGHTALYWYRQSLGQGLEFLIYFQGNSAPDKSGLPSDRFSAERTGGSVSTLTIQRTQQEDSAVYLCASRTGMVTEAFFGQGTRLTVV.

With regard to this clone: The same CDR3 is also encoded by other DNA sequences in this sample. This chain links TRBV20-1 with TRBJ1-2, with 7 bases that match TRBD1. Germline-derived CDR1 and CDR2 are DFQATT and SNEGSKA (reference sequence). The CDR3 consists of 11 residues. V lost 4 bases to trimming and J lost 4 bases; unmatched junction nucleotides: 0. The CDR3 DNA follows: TGCAGTGCTACAGGGGGCTATGGCTACACCTTC. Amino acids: CSATGGYGYTF.

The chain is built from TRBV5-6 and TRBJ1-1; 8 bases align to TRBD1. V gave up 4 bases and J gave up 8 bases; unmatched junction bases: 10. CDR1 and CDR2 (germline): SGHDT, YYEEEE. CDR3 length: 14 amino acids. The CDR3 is CASSNLGQGGEAFF. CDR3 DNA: TGTGCCAGCAGCAACCTAGGACAGGGAGGGGAAGCTTTCTTT.

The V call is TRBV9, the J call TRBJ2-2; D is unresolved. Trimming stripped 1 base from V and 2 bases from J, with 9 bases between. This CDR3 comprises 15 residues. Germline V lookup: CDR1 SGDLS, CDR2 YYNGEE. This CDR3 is CASSVRLVNTGELFF. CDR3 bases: TGTGCCAGCAGCGTACGGCTAGTTAACACCGGGGAGCTGTTTTTT.

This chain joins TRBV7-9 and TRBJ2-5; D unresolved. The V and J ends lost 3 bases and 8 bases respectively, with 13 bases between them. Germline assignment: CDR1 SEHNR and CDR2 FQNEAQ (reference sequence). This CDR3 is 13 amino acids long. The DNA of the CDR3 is TGTGCCAGCAGCTTTGGGCCCCACCCTACCCAGTACTTC. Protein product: CASSFGPHPTQYF. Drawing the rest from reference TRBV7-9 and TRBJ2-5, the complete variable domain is DTGVSQNPRHKITKRGQNVTFRCDPISEHNRLYWYRQTLGQGPEFLTYFQNEAQLEKSRLLSDRFSAERPKGSFSTLEIQRTEQGDSAMYLCASSFGPHPTQYFGPGTRLLVL.

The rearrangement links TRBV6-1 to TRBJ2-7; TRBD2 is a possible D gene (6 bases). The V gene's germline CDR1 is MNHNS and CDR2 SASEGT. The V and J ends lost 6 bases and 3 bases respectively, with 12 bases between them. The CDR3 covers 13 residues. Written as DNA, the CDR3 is TGTGCCAGCAGCCGGGACTCGATCTACGAGCAGTACTTC. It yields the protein CASSRDSIYEQYF.